The rows below give T cell receptor beta chains drawn from one sample of a study of OX40 agonist ivuxolimab in advanced cancers. Data came from immunoSEQ multiplex PCR; TCRdb stores just in-frame clones and leaves some out. The sample yields tens of thousands of clones, about nine tenths seen once. The input for sequencing was CD4+ or CD8+ T cells sorted from blood, taken in a trial of the OX40 agonist ivuxolimab. These receptors came from an adult with an advanced solid tumor such as melanoma, head and neck, liver or kidney cancer. The CDR3 runs from the conserved cysteine through the conserved F or W. Fields, in order: D gene, clone size, J gene, V gene, CDR3 protein, CDR3 DNA. D genes are given only for firm matches. Some rows have no size entry. The others give once, few or many, or a class for an expanded clone.

-,once,TRBJ2-7,TRBV11-1,CASSVTGHEQYF,TGTGCCAGCAGCGTTACAGGGCACGAGCAGTACTTC
-,-,TRBJ2-1,TRBV28,CASSPDYEGEQFF,TGTGCCAGCAGCCCGGACTATGAGGGTGAGCAGTTCTTC
-,once,TRBJ1-1,TRBV16,CASSQEGGTEAFF,TGTGCCAGCAGCCAAGAAGGGGGCACTGAAGCTTTCTTT
TRBD2,-,TRBJ2-2,TRBV4-2,CASSLGLAGATGELFF,TGTGCCAGCAGCCTCGGACTAGCGGGGGCCACCGGGGAGCTGTTTTTT
-,few,TRBJ2-5,TRBV13,CASSLRGFGQETQYF,TGTGCCAGCAGCTTAAGGGGTTTTGGCCAAGAGACCCAGTACTTC
-,-,TRBJ2-7,TRBV5-8,CASSIRPSSGYEQYF,TGTGCCAGCAGCATCCGCCCCAGTAGCGGCTACGAGCAGTACTTC
-,-,TRBJ2-1,TRBV4-2,CASSSQGREQFF,TGTGCCAGCAGCTCACAGGGTCGGGAGCAGTTCTTC
TRBD1,-,TRBJ2-7,TRBV27,CASSFIGTAYEQYF,TGTGCCAGCAGTTTCATCGGGACAGCATACGAGCAGTACTTC
-,-,TRBJ1-3,TRBV11-3,CASSLVAGLLSGNTIYF,TGTGCCAGCAGCTTAGTAGCAGGCCTTCTTTCTGGAAACACCATATATTTT
-,-,TRBJ2-7,TRBV11-2,CASSPRAYLYEQYF,TGTGCCAGCAGCCCAAGGGCCTATCTCTACGAGCAGTACTTC
-,few,TRBJ1-5,TRBV19,CASSVRSGQPQHF,TGTGCCAGTAGTGTTCGATCAGGACAGCCCCAGCATTTT
TRBD1,few,TRBJ1-1,TRBV4-2,CASSLEGAPEAFF,TGTGCCAGCAGTCTGGAGGGGGCCCCTGAAGCTTTCTTT
-,-,TRBJ2-4,TRBV29-1,CSVEVVGAGNIQYF,TGCAGCGTTGAAGTGGTGGGGGCAGGAAACATTCAGTACTTC
TRBD1,-,TRBJ1-1,TRBV25-1,CASSPGQHNTEAFF,TGTGCCAGCAGCCCGGGACAGCATAACACTGAAGCTTTCTTT
-,-,TRBJ2-4,TRBV28,CASSLASLGIQYF,TGTGCCAGCAGTTTAGCCTCTCTAGGCATTCAGTACTTC
-,-,TRBJ2-7,TRBV7-9,CASSSPPGSGDEQYF,TGTGCCAGCAGCTCTCCCCCGGGTAGCGGCGACGAGCAGTACTTC
TRBD2,-,TRBJ2-7,TRBV30,CAWSRGVGEAGYEQYF,TGTGCCTGGAGCCGGGGGGTGGGAGAGGCTGGCTACGAGCAGTACTTC
-,-,TRBJ2-1,TRBV5-4,CASSFWGSSYNEQFF,TGTGCCAGCAGCTTCTGGGGAAGCTCCTACAATGAGCAGTTCTTC
TRBD1,once,TRBJ1-4,TRBV28,CASSLNRGEQDEKLFF,TGTGCCAGCAGTTTAAACAGGGGAGAACAGGATGAAAAACTGTTTTTT
TRBD1,-,TRBJ2-5,TRBV4-3,CASSQVTGTGFQETQYF,TGCGCCAGCAGCCAAGTTACCGGGACAGGGTTCCAAGAGACCCAGTACTTC
-,-,TRBJ1-2,TRBV9,CASSVGGRGGYTF,TGTGCCAGCAGCGTAGGTGGGCGCGGGGGCTACACCTTC
TRBD1,-,TRBJ1-2,TRBV5-4,CASSSRGTGSNYGYTF,TGTGCCAGCAGCTCGAGGGGGACAGGGAGTAACTATGGCTACACCTTC
-,-,TRBJ2-3,TRBV11-3,CASSLNGGRGTDTQYF,TGTGCCAGCAGCTTGAACGGGGGCAGGGGCACAGATACGCAGTATTTT
-,-,TRBJ2-1,TRBV28,CASSLRSPKGYDEQFF,TGTGCCAGCAGTTTAAGATCTCCCAAGGGGTACGATGAGCAGTTCTTC
TRBD1,-,TRBJ1-3,TRBV29-1,CSFTGGEGPGNTIYF,TGCAGCTTTACAGGGGGGGAAGGTCCTGGAAACACCATATATTTT
TRBD1,-,TRBJ1-5,TRBV6-6,CASSYSRTGEDQPQHF,TGTGCCAGCAGTTACTCGAGGACAGGGGAGGATCAGCCCCAGCATTTT
TRBD1,-,TRBJ2-1,TRBV19,CASSLPRDRGRNEQFF,TGTGCCAGTAGTCTACCTCGGGACAGGGGTAGGAATGAGCAGTTCTTC
-,-,TRBJ2-5,TRBV9,CASSVAGLQETQYF,TGTGCCAGCAGCGTAGCGGGGCTCCAAGAGACCCAGTACTTC
TRBD2,-,TRBJ2-5,TRBV7-9,CASSPTSGETQYF,TGTGCCAGCAGCCCGACTAGCGGGGAGACCCAGTACTTC
-,-,TRBJ1-5,TRBV5-6,CASSVGQTRISNQPQHF,TGTGCCAGCAGCGTTGGACAGACTCGTATTAGCAATCAGCCCCAGCATTTT
TRBD2,-,TRBJ2-7,TRBV4-1,CASSGFRGGSYEQYF,TGCGCCAGCAGCGGTTTCCGGGGGGGCTCCTACGAGCAGTACTTC
-,-,TRBJ1-1,TRBV5-1,CASSLGRRVNTEAFF,TGCGCCAGCAGCTTGGGGAGGAGGGTGAACACTGAAGCTTTCTTT
TRBD2,once,TRBJ2-7,TRBV7-9,CASSSWTRSSYEQYF,TGTGCCAGCAGCTCTTGGACTAGAAGCTCCTACGAGCAGTACTTC
-,-,TRBJ2-7,TRBV19,CASSIAAAYEQYF,TGTGCCAGTAGTATCGCGGCTGCCTACGAGCAGTACTTC
-,-,TRBJ2-2,TRBV27,CASSLGQTGELFF,TGTGCCAGCAGTTTAGGGCAGACCGGGGAGCTGTTTTTT